This entry lists 19 T cell receptor beta chains sequenced from one sample in a study of T cell responses to AZD1222 COVID-19 vaccine. The repertoire was sequenced with immunoSEQ multiplex PCR; TCRdb's copy has only in-frame clones and lacks some. Here the sample spans 90,000 to 110,000 clones, about 89% being singletons. The source material was peripheral blood, sampled 28 days after the second AZD1222 dose. The receptors derive from an adult who received the AZD1222 COVID-19 vaccine.

The chain uses TRBV6-1 and TRBJ1-6; 7 nucleotides agree with TRBD1. The germline V gene has CDR1 MNHNS and CDR2 SASEGT. The CDR3 consists of 15 residues. Trimming removed 1 base from V and 7 bases from J; junction bases left unmatched: 4. CDR3 loop: CASSEETGKNSPLHF. Here the CDR3 DNA reads TGTGCCAGCAGTGAAGAGACAGGGAAGAATTCACCCCTCCACTTT.

V usage is TRBV27 and J usage is TRBJ1-2, with 9 positions matching TRBD1. Germline lookup yields CDR1 MNHEY and CDR2 SMNVEV (reference sequence). CDR3 length: 15 amino acids. The J segment lost 0 bases and the V segment lost 7 bases, leaving 6 bases of the junction unmatched. The CDR3 DNA is TGTGCCAGCACGCCCCGGGACAGGGCTAACTATGGCTACACCTTC. Translating it yields CASTPRDRANYGYTF.

This clone was counted between two and nine times. The CDR3 region has the DNA TGTGCCAGCAGCTCCCCGGAACTGAGCTACACCTTC. It yields the protein CASSSPELSYTF. V gene TRBV21-1 combines with J gene TRBJ1-2. TRBV21-1 is recorded as a pseudogene. The CDR3 runs to 12 residues.

V usage is TRBV29-1 and J usage is TRBJ2-3, with a possible D match to TRBD2 (6 bases). Germline V gives CDR1 SQVTM, CDR2 ANQGSEA. The ends were cut back, 1 base at V and 6 bases at J, with 14 bases in the middle. The CDR3 is made up of 14 amino acids. The CDR3 nucleotides read TGCAGCGTTGAAGGGGGGAGGTTGGGTGATACGCAGTATTTT. Amino acids: CSVEGGRLGDTQYF.

V and J are TRBV6-5 and TRBJ2-5, with D perhaps TRBD1 (6 bases). CDR1 MNHEY and CDR2 SVGAGI come from the germline V gene. This CDR3 region has 15 residues. V dropped 6 bases and J dropped 5 bases, with 19 bases sitting between them. The CDR3 sequence is CASRTVRGREETQYF. CDR3 DNA sequence: TGTGCCAGCAGGACAGTCAGGGGCAGGGAGGAGACCCAGTACTTC.

The genes are TRBV4-2 and TRBJ1-2; no clear D. Deletions cut 0 bases from V and 13 bases from J, with 12 bases between. CDR1 is LGHNA and CDR2 is YNFKEQ in the germline V gene. The CDR3 is 12 amino acids. CDR3 residues: CASSQERRATTF. DNA for the CDR3: TGTGCCAGCAGCCAAGAACGGCGCGCCACCACCTTC.

The gene calls are TRBV5-4 and TRBJ1-2, with D hard to call. The CDR3 contains 15 residues. V was clipped by 0 bases and J by 8 bases, with 17 bases between them. The germline V gene has CDR1 SGHNT and CDR2 YYREEE (reference sequence). The CDR3 DNA reads as TGTGCCAGCAGCTTGGTAAGAGGACCGTCTCCGGGCTACACCTTC. Residues: CASSLVRGPSPGYTF.

The chain uses TRBV6-4 and TRBJ2-1, with a possible D match to TRBD1 (6 bases). In germline, CDR1 is MRHNA, CDR2 SNTAGT. Trimming shortened V by 5 bases and J by 7 bases, and 12 bases separated the two germline ends. The CDR3 is 13 amino acids. CDR3 DNA: TGTGCCAGCAGTACGAGAACAGGGAATGAGCAGTTCTTC. Protein: CASSTRTGNEQFF.

V usage is TRBV9 and J usage is TRBJ1-6; no clear D. Germline values: CDR1 SGDLS, CDR2 YYNGEE. The germline V and J ends were trimmed by 7 bases and 5 bases, with 10 bases remaining between them. The CDR3 consists of 13 residues. The CDR3 region has the DNA TGTGCCAGCGGCGAGAGCAATAATTCACCCCTCCACTTT. Translating it yields CASGESNNSPLHF.

The chain couples TRBV3-1 (or the pseudogene TRBV3-2) to TRBJ2-7; D unresolved. The CDR3 loop spans 14 amino acids. V was shortened by 6 bases and J by 3 bases, with 15 bases between the two germline ends. The germline V gene encodes CDR1 LGHDT and CDR2 YNNKEL (reference sequence). Written as DNA, the CDR3 is TGTGCCAGCAGTGCCAGGCTAGGAAGCTACGAGCAGTACTTC. Translation: CASSARLGSYEQYF.

This chain uses TRBV27 with TRBJ2-7; TRBD1 matches at 8 bases. The length of the CDR3 is 16 residues. After removal of 0 bases from V and 5 bases from J, the junction contained 9 bases not matched to a gene. CDR1 and CDR2 from the germline V gene are MNHEY and SMNVEV (reference sequence). The CDR3 DNA reads TGTGCCAGCAGTTTATCGAAGCAGGGGGCCCCCCACGAGCAGTACTTC. Encoded protein: CASSLSKQGAPHEQYF.

V is TRBV6-1 and J is TRBJ1-5; possibly TRBD1 for D (6 bases). Deletions cut 2 bases from V and 3 bases from J, with 8 bases between. Germline V gene lookup returns CDR1 MNHNS and CDR2 SASEGT. The CDR3 consists of 14 residues. CDR3 sequence: CASSEMGANQPQHF. Written as DNA, the CDR3 is TGTGCCAGCAGTGAAATGGGGGCCAATCAGCCCCAGCATTTT.

The chain uses TRBV12-3 or TRBV12-4 and TRBJ1-2, with a possible D match to TRBD1 (5 bases). The length of the CDR3 is 13 residues. V shed 4 bases and J shed 7 bases, with 13 bases lying between them. The DNA of the CDR3 is TGTGCCAGCAGTTGGCAGGGTAGGGGTGGCTACACCTTC. It encodes CASSWQGRGGYTF.

This chain connects TRBV7-9 to TRBJ2-5; D is possibly TRBD2 (7 bases). Deletions cut 10 bases from V and 1 base from J, with 19 bases between. The CDR3 consists of 15 residues. Germline V gene sequence: CDR1 SEHNR, CDR2 FQNEAQ (reference sequence). This CDR3 is CATKGWGGTQETQYF. Here the CDR3 DNA reads TGTGCCACCAAGGGGTGGGGGGGCACCCAAGAGACCCAGTACTTC.

In DNA form, the CDR3 reads TGCGCCAGCAGCCAAGATTGGGACAGGGAACCTTTCTTT. Protein: CASSQDWDREPFF. This chain joins TRBV4-1 and TRBJ1-1; TRBD1 aligns across 9 bases. There are 13 residues in the CDR3. Germline assignment: CDR1 MGHRA and CDR2 YSYEKL. The V and J ends lost 0 bases and 12 bases, in that order; junction bases with no gene match: 5.

The chain is built from TRBV28 and TRBJ1-1, with 7 bases lining up with TRBD1. This CDR3 is 14 amino acids long. J gave up 0 bases and V 6 bases, and 4 bases lay outside the gene matches. Germline V gene data show CDR1 as MDHEN and CDR2 as SYDVKM. CDR3 loop: CASRWDSLNTEAFF. The CDR3 DNA follows: TGTGCCAGCAGATGGGACAGTTTGAACACTGAAGCTTTCTTT.

The CDR3 DNA sequence: TGTGCCAGCAGCGCCGAGGGAGAGGGGCCGGACTATGGCTACACCTTC. Protein: CASSAEGEGPDYGYTF. The chain has TRBV9 and TRBJ1-2; D perhaps matches TRBD1 (5 bases). Germline lookup yields CDR1 SGDLS and CDR2 YYNGEE. This CDR3 is built from 16 residues. V shed 3 bases and J shed 3 bases, with 18 bases lying between them.

The chain joins TRBV5-1 to TRBJ1-4; 9 bases are shared with TRBD1. Germline values: CDR1 SGHRS, CDR2 YFSETQ. V was clipped by 4 bases and J by 8 bases; unmatched bases: 6. CDR3 length equals 14 residues. CDR3 nucleotides: TGCGCCAGCAGCATCGGGACAGGGAGGGAAAAACTGTTTTTT. Protein: CASSIGTGREKLFF.

V gene TRBV5-1 combines with J gene TRBJ2-7; the D gene could be TRBD1 or TRBD2 (5 bases each). The V gene lost 4 bases and the J gene lost 1 base, with 15 bases spanning the gap. Per the germline V gene, CDR1 is SGHRS and CDR2 is YFSETQ. The CDR3 extends over 15 amino acids. The DNA of the CDR3 is TGCGCCAGCAGCGGGGGTGGGGTCCGATCCTACGAGCAGTACTTC. It yields the protein CASSGGGVRSYEQYF.